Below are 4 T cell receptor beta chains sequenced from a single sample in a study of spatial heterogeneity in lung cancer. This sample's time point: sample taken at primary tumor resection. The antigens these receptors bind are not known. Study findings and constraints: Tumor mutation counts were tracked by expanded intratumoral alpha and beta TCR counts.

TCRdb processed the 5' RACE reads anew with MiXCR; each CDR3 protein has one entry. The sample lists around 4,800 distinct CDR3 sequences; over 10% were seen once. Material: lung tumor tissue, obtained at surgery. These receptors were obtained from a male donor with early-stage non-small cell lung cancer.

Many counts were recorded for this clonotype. The CDR3, as DNA: TGTGCCAGCAGTTCACCCCGGGACAAACATTACAATGAGCAGTTCTTC. The encoded protein is CASSSPRDKHYNEQFF. The V gene is TRBV28, the J gene TRBJ2-1, with D perhaps TRBD1 (6 bases). The germline gives CDR1 MDHEN, CDR2 SYDVKM. The CDR3 is made up of 16 amino acids. V lost 4 bases and J lost 4, with 17 bases in between. The whole variable domain, filled in from reference TRBV28 and TRBJ2-1, reads DVKVTQSSRYLVKRTGEKVFLECVQDMDHENMFWYRQDPGLGLRLIYFSYDVKMKEKGDIPEGYSVSREKKERFSLILESASTNQTSMYLCASSSPRDKHYNEQFFGPGTRLTVL.

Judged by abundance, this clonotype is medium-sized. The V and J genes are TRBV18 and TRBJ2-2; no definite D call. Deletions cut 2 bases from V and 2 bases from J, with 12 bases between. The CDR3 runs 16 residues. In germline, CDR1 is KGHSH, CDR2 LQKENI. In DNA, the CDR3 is TGTGCCAGCTCACCAACGATGGTGACCAACACCGGGGAGCTGTTTTTT. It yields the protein CASSPTMVTNTGELFF.

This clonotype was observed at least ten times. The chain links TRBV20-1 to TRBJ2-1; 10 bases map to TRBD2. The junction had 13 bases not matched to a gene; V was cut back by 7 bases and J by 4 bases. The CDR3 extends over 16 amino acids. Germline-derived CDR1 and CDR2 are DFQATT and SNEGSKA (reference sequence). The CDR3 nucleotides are TGCAGTGGAGAGGATCTAGCGGGGGCGATTTACAATGAGCAGTTCTTC. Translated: CSGEDLAGAIYNEQFF.

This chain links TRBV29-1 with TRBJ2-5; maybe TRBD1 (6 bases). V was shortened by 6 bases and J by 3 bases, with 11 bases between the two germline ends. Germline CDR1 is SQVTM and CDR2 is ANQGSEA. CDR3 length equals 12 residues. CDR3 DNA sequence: TGCAGCGTCAGGGGAGTTGAAGAGACCCAGTACTTC. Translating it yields CSVRGVEETQYF.